This T cell receptor beta chain was identified in a study of blood T cell repertoires in COVID-19. Study overall: Both acute and convalescent COVID-19 samples were obtained from the United States, Italy and Spain.

Authors' data handling: Amplified reference gene primers provided the basis for estimating nucleated cell counts. Measured with immunoSEQ multiplex PCR; TCRdb has only the in-frame clones, and not every one. The DNA was the basis for D and trimming; V, J and clone size are from that table. The repertoire includes some 100,000 clones, about 80% of them detected once, and under 20% sits in the top ten. The TCR sequence derives from a human donor in a cohort sampled during active COVID-19. The sequenced sample consisted of peripheral blood.

The CDR3 is CASSLSGYNEQFF. The CDR3 DNA follows: TGTGCCAGCAGCTTATCCGGTTACAATGAGCAGTTCTTC. J is TRBJ2-1 and V is TRBV11-3; no clear D gene. The CDR3 sequence is 13 residues long. The germline V gene encodes CDR1 SGHNT and CDR2 YENEEA. Trimming left V 2 bases short and J 4 bases short, with 6 bases between.